The sequence of this TCR beta chain was determined in a study of radiation and T cells in renal cell carcinoma. Only in-frame clones appear in the TCRdb table, and some are missing; sequencing was by immunoSEQ multiplex PCR. The sample has roughly 82,000 clones, about 88% seen once. Trimming removed 0 bases from V and 4 bases from J, with 6 bases in between. The CDR3 is made up of 13 amino acids. Germline CDR1 and CDR2: SGHAT and FQNNGV. Time point defined: blood 4 weeks post-SBRT, at nephrectomy. Treatment specified: 15 Gy SBRT to primary tumor, nephrectomy 4 weeks later. Nephrectomy followed 15 Gy stereotactic body radiation by 4 weeks.

This clonotype was obtained from a woman in her 70s with renal cell carcinoma. This material consisted of blood, taken from a patient whose treatment included radiotherapy and nephrectomy. The V and J genes are TRBV11-2 and TRBJ1-1, with D possibly TRBD1 on 5 matching bases. CDR3 bases: TGTGCCAGCAGCTTAGAAAGGGGCACTGAAGCTTTCTTT. Its translation: CASSLERGTEAFF. Drawing the rest from reference TRBV11-2 and TRBJ1-1, the complete variable domain is EAGVAQSPRYKIIEKRQSVAFWCNPISGHATLYWYQQILGQGPKLLIQFQNNGVVDDSQLPKDRFSAERLKGVDSTLKIQPAKLEDSAVYLCASSLERGTEAFFGQGTRLTVV.